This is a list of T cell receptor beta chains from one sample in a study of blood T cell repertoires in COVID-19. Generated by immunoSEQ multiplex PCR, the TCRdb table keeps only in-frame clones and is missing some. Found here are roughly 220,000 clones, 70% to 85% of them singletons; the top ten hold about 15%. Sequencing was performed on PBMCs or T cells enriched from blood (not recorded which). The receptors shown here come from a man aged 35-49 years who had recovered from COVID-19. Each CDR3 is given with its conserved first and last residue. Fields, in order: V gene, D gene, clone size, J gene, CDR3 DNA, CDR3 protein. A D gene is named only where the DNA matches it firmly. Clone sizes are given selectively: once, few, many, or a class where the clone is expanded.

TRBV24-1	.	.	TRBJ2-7	TGTGCCACCAGTGATGCCGGGGCCTACGAGCAGTACTTC	CATSDAGAYEQYF
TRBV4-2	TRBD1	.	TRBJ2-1	TGTGCCAGCAGCCAAGTAAAGGGGGCTGGGCAGTTCTTC	CASSQVKGAGQFF
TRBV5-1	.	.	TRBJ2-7	TGCGCCAGCAGCTTGGGAGCAGCGGTCTACGAGCAGTACTTC	CASSLGAAVYEQYF
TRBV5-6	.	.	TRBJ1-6	TGTGCCAGCAGCTTGTGGGGGGGGGACTATTCACCCCTCCACTTT	CASSLWGGDYSPLHF
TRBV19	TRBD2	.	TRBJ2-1	TGTGCCAGTAGTATCCGGCGGGAGGGTGAGCAGTTCTTC	CASSIRREGEQFF
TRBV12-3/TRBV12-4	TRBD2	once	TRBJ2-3	TGTGCGCTTGCGCGGGGGAGCACAGATACGCAGTATTTT	CALARGSTDTQYF
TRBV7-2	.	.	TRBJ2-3	TGTGCCAGCAGCTTAAGACAGCTCACAGATACGCAGTATTTT	CASSLRQLTDTQYF
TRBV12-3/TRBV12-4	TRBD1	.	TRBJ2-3	TGTGCCAGCCAAGGGACAGGGAAAGATACGCAGTATTTT	CASQGTGKDTQYF
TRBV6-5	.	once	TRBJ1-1	TGTGCCAGCAGTTACAGGGCAGGGCCGAACACTGAAGCTTTCTTT	CASSYRAGPNTEAFF
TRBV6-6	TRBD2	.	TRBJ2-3	TGTGCCAGCAGTTACTCTAGCGGGGGGGCCATAGATACGCAGTATTTT	CASSYSSGGAIDTQYF
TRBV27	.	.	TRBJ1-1	TGTGCCAGCAGCCCTAACGACCGGATCAGGGCTGAAGCTTTCTTT	CASSPNDRIRAEAFF
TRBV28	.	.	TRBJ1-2	TGTGCCAGCAGTTCATTAAGCTCGGGGAGGAACTATGGCTACACCTTC	CASSSLSSGRNYGYTF
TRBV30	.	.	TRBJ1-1	TGTGCCTGGAGACGGGGGGCTGAAGCTTTCTTT	CAWRRGAEAFF
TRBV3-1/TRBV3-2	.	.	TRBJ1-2	TGTGCCAGCAGCCTTTTGGGCTCGGGGGGCTACACCTTC	CASSLLGSGGYTF
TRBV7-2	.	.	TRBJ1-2	TGTGCCAGCAGCGCCACCCGGACAGTCTATGGCTACACCTTC	CASSATRTVYGYTF
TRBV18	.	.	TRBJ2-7	TGTGCCAGCTCAGTCGCAAGGGGGTACGAGCAGTACTTC	CASSVARGYEQYF
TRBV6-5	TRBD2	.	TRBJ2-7	TGTGCCAGCAGTCTCCGGGGGGGCCCCTCCTACGAGCAGTACTTC	CASSLRGGPSYEQYF
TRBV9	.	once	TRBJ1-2	TGTGCCAGCAGCGTAGGCGTGGGCTACACCTTC	CASSVGVGYTF
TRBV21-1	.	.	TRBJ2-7	TGTGCCAGCAGCAATCGGCAGGCGTCAACCTACGAGCAGTACTTC	CASSNRQASTYEQYF
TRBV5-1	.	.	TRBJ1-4	TGCGCCAGCAGCTTTTTTGGGGCGGCTAATGAAAAACTGTTTTTT	CASSFFGAANEKLFF
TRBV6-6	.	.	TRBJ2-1	TGTGCCAGCAGTCCCCCAGGTCCCACGAGTGCTTACAATGAGCAGTTCTTC	CASSPPGPTSAYNEQFF
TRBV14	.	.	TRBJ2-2	TGTGCCAGCAGCCAAGGTTTGGGCAGGGACACCGGGGAGCTGTTTTTT	CASSQGLGRDTGELFF
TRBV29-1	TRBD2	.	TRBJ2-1	TGCAGCGTATTACTAGCGGGAGCTTTTAGCTCCTACAATGAGCAGTTCTTC	CSVLLAGAFSSYNEQFF
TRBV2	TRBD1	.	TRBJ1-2	TGTGCCAGCAGTGAATATGGGACAGGTCCCTACACCTTC	CASSEYGTGPYTF
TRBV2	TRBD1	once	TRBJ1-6	TGTGCCAGCAGGACAGGGAATTCACCCCTCCACTTT	CASRTGNSPLHF
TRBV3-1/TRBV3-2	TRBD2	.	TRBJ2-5	TGTGCCAGCAGCCAAGAACTAGCGGAAGAGACCCAGTACTTC	CASSQELAEETQYF
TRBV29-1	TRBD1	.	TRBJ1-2	TGCAGCGTCGCAAAAACAGGGGCCTCATATGGCTACACCTTC	CSVAKTGASYGYTF
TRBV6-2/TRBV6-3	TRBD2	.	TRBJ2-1	TGTGCCAGCAGTTACAGGAGCGGGGGGGCCGGGTATGAGCAGTTCTTC	CASSYRSGGAGYEQFF
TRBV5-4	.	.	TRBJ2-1	TGTGCCTTCGGGGGAGATGAGCAGTTCTTC	CAFGGDEQFF
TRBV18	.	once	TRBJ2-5	TGTGCCAGCTCACCACGAGTCCGGGAGGAGACCCAGTACTTC	CASSPRVREETQYF
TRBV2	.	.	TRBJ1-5	TGTGCCAGCAGTCAGGGACACAATCAGCCCCAGCATTTT	CASSQGHNQPQHF
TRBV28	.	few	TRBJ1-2	TGTGCCAGCACTTACCTGGGGGGGAGGTATGGCTACACCTTC	CASTYLGGRYGYTF
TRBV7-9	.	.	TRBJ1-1	TGTGCCAGCAGCTTAGTTGAAACTACTGAAGCTTTCTTT	CASSLVETTEAFF
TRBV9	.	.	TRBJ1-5	TGTGCCAGCAGCGTGTCCGGGAACAATCAGCCCCAGCATTTT	CASSVSGNNQPQHF
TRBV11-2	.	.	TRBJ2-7	TGTGCCAGCAGGGTAGTTCGGCGAGGCGAGCAGTACTTC	CASRVVRRGEQYF
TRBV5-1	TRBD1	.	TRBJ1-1	TGCGCCAGCAGCTTGGGACAGGGGATTATGAACACTGAAGCTTTCTTT	CASSLGQGIMNTEAFF
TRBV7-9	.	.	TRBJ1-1	TGTGCCAGCAGCCCCCGACAGCCCGACACTGAAGCTTTCTTT	CASSPRQPDTEAFF
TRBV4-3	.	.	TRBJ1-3	TGCGCCAGCAGCCAGGGGGTCGGGGGGCGCTCTGGAAACACCATATATTTT	CASSQGVGGRSGNTIYF
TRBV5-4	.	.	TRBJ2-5	TGTGCCAGCAGCTTTAAACAGGATCAAGAGACCCAGTACTTC	CASSFKQDQETQYF
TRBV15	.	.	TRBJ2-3	TGTGCCACCAGCAGATCAGCAGATACGCAGTATTTT	CATSRSADTQYF
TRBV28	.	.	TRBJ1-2	TGTGCCAGCAGCCCCCTTACTGGGACTCTCTATGGCTACACCTTC	CASSPLTGTLYGYTF
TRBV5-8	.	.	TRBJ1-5	TGTGCCAGCAGCTTGGTGGCAGGGGTACAGCCCCAGCATTTT	CASSLVAGVQPQHF
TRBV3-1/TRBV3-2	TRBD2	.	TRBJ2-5	TGTGCCAGCGTTCGGGCGGGGGGGCCCGTCGAGACCCAGTACTTC	CASVRAGGPVETQYF
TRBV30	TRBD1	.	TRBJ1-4	TGTGCCTGGAGCCCGGGACAGGGAGGCTTTAGAGGTGAAAAACTGTTTTTT	CAWSPGQGGFRGEKLFF
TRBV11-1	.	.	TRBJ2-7	TGTGCCAGCAGCCAGGACACTAGCAGATTCTCCTACGAGCAGTACTTC	CASSQDTSRFSYEQYF
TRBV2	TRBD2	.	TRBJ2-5	TGTGCCAGCAGTGAAGAAGCGGGAGGGGGAGAGACCCAGTACTTC	CASSEEAGGGETQYF
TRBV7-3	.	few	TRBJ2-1	TGTGCCAGCAGCTTAACTCCAGGGTGGATGTTCTTC	CASSLTPGWMFF
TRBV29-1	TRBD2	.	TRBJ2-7	TGCAGCGTCCCGACTAGCGGCTCAGCATGGGAGCAGTACTTC	CSVPTSGSAWEQYF
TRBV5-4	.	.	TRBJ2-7	TGTGCCAGCAGCCGTAGCGGACCAAGCTCCTACGAGCAGTACTTC	CASSRSGPSSYEQYF
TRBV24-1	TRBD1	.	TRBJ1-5	TGTGCCACCAGTGAGCCGACAGGGGATCAGCCCCAGCATTTT	CATSEPTGDQPQHF
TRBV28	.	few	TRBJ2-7	TGTGCCAGCAGCCAAACAGGGCGCGAGCAGTACTTC	CASSQTGREQYF
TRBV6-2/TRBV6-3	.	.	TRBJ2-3	TGTGCCAGCAGTTACGGGGCCTCCTATACGCAGTATTTT	CASSYGASYTQYF
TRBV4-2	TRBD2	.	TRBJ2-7	TGTGCCAGCAGCCAAGAACTTTCCACTAGCGGGTTATTCTCCTACGAGCAGTACTTC	CASSQELSTSGLFSYEQYF
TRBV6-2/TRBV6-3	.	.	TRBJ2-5	TGTGCCAGCAGTTCCCCGGAGTTGTGGGAGACCCAGTACTTC	CASSSPELWETQYF
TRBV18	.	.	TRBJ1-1	TGTGCCAGCCTCCAAGACAGCCTCGGTGAAGCTTTCTTT	CASLQDSLGEAFF